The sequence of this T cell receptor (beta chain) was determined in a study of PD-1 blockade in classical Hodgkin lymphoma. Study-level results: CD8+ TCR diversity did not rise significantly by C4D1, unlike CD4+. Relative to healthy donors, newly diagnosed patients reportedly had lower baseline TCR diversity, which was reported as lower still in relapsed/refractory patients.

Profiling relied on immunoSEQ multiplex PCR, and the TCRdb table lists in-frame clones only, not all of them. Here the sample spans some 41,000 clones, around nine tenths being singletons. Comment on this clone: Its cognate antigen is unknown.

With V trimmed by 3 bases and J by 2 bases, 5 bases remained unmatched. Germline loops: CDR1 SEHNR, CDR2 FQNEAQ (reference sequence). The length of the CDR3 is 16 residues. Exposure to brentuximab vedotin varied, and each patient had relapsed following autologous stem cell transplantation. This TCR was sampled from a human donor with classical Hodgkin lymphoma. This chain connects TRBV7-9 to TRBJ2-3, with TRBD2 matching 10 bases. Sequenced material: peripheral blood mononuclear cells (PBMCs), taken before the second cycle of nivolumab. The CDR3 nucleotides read TGTGCCAGCAGCTTTTTAGCGGGGGGATCCACAGATACGCAGTATTTT. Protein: CASSFLAGGSTDTQYF.